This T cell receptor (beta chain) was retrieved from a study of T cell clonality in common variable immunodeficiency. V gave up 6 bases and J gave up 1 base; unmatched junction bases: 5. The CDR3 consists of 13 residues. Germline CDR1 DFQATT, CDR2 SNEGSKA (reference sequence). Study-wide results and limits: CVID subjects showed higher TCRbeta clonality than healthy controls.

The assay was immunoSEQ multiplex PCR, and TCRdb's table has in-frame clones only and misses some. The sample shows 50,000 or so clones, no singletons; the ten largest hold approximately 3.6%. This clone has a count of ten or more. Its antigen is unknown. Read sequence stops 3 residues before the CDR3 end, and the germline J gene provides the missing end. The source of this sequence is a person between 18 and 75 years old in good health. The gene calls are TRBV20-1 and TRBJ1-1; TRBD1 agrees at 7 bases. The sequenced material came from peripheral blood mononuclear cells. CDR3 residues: CSAMGQWNTEAFF. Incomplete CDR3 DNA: TGCAGTGCCATGGGACAGTGGAACACTGAA.